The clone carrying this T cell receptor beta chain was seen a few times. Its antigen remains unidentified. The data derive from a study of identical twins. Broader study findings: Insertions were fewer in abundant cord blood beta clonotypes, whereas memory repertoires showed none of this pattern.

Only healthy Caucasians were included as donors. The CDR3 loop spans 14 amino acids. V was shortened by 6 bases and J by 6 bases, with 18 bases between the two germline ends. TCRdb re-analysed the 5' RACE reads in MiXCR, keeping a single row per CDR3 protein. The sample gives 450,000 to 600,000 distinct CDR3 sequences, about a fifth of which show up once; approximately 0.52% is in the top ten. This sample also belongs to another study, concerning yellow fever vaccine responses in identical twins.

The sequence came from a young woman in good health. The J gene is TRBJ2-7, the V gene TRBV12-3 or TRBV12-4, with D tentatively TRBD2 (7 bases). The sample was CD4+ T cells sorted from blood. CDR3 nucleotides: TGTGCCAGCAGCCTAAGGGGGAGGGTGGGCGAGCAGTACTTC. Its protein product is CASSLRGRVGEQYF.